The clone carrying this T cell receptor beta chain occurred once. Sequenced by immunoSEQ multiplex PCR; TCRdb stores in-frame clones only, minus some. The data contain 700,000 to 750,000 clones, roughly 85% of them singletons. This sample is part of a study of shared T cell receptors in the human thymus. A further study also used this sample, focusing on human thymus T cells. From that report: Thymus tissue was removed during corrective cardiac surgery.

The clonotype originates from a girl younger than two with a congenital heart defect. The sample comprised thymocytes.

CDR3 in DNA: TGTGCCAGCAGCAAATCTTGGCCACAAGGACAGCTTAACTATGGCTACACCTTC. Its protein is CASSKSWPQGQLNYGYTF. The chain uses TRBV21-1 and TRBJ1-2; TRBD1 is the table's D call, not checked against the DNA. TRBV21-1 is a pseudogene. The CDR3 runs 18 residues.